This TCR beta chain was sequenced for a study of T cell responses to AZD1222 COVID-19 vaccine. CDR1 is SGDLS and CDR2 is YYNGEE in the germline V gene. This CDR3 has 15 residues. The V and J ends lost 3 bases and 2 bases, in that order; junction bases with no gene match: 6. The table came from immunoSEQ multiplex PCR; TCRdb's copy has only in-frame clones and leaves some out. This table has 30,000 to 35,000 clones, about 84% appearing once. As regards this clone: Its cognate antigen is unknown.

Broader study findings: Across the whole spike, CD4 TCRs peaked at regions 160-218 and 743-854.

The J gene is TRBJ2-3, the V gene TRBV9; 7 nucleotides match TRBD1. The starting material was peripheral blood, obtained 28 days after the second AZD1222 dose. The receptor was isolated from an adult who received the AZD1222 COVID-19 vaccine. CDR3 nucleotides: TGTGCCAGCAGCGCCTGGGACAGCTACACAGATACGCAGTATTTT. Translated, it gives CASSAWDSYTDTQYF.